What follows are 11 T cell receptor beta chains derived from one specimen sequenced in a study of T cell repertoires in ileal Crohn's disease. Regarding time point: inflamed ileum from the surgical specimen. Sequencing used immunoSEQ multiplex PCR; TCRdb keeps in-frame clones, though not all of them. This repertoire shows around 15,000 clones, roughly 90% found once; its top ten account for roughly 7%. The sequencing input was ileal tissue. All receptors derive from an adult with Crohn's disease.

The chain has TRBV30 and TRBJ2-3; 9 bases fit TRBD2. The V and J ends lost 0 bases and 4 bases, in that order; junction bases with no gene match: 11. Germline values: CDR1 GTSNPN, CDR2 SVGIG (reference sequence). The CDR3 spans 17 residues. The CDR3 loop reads CAWSVQGAGGIPDTQYF. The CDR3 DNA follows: TGTGCCTGGAGTGTACAAGGAGCGGGGGGCATCCCAGATACGCAGTATTTT.

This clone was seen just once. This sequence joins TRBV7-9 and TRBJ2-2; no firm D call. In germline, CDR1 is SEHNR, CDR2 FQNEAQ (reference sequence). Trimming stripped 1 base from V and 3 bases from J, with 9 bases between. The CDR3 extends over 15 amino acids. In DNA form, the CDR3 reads TGTGCCAGCAGCTTAGGTCGCAGGTACACCGGGGAGCTGTTTTTT. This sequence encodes CASSLGRRYTGELFF.

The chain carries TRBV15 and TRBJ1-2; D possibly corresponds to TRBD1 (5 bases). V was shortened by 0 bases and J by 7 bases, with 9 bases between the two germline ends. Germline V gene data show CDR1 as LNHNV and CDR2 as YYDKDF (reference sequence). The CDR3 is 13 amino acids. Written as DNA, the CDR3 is TGTGCCACCAGCAGAGAAGGGGCGGGTGGCTACACCTTC. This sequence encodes CATSREGAGGYTF.

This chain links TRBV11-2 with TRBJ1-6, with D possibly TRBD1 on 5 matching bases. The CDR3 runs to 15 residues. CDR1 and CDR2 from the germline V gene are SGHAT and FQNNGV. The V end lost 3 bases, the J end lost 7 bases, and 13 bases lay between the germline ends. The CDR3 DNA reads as TGTGCCAGCAGCTTGGGCGGGACGACCAATTCACCCCTCCACTTT. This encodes CASSLGGTTNSPLHF.

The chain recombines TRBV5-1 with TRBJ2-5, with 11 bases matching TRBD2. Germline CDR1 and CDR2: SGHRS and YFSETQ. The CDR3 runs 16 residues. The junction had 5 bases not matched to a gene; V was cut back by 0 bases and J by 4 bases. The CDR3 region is CASSLDSGGARETQYF. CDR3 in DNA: TGCGCCAGCAGCTTGGATAGCGGGGGGGCTAGAGAGACCCAGTACTTC.

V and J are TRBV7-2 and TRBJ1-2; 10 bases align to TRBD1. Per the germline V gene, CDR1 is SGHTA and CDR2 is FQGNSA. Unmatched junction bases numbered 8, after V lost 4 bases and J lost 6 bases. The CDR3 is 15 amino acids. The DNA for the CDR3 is TGTGCCAGCAGCTACCGGGACAGGGGACCTCATGGCTACACCTTC. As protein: CASSYRDRGPHGYTF.

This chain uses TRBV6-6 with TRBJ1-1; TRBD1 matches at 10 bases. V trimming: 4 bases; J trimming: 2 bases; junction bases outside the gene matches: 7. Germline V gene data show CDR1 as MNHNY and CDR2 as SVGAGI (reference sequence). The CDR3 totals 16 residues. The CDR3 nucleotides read TGTGCCAGCAGTTCTCCGGGACAGGGGTTAAACACTGAAGCTTTCTTT. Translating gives CASSSPGQGLNTEAFF.

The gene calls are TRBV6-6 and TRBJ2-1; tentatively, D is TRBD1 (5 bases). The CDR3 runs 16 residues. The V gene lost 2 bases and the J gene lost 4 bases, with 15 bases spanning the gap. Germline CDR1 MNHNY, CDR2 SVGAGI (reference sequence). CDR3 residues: CASSYKSQGRYNEQFF. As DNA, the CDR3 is TGTGCCAGCAGTTACAAGTCCCAGGGTCGTTACAATGAGCAGTTCTTC.

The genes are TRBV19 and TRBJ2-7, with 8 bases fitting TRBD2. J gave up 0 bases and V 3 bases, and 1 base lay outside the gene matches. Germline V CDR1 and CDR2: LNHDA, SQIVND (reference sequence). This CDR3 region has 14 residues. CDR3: CASSISGASYEQYF. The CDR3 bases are TGTGCCAGTAGTATTAGCGGGGCCTCCTACGAGCAGTACTTC.

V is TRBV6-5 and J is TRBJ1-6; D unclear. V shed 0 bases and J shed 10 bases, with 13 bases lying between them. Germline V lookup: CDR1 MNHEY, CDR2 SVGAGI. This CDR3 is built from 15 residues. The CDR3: CASSYSTVAGSPLHF. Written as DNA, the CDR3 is TGTGCCAGCAGTTACTCGACGGTCGCTGGGTCACCCCTCCACTTT.

The CDR3 region has the DNA TGCGCCAGCAGTGAGTGGGAAGCGGGGGCCCAGTACTTC. This codes for CASSEWEAGAQYF. The chain uses TRBV10-2 and TRBJ2-5; 8 bases map to TRBD2. With 1 base clipped from V and 9 bases from J, the junction kept 4 bases outside the gene matches. CDR3 length: 13 residues. Germline V gene lookup returns CDR1 WSHSY and CDR2 SAAADI.